This T cell receptor beta chain was recovered during a study of technical replicates of blood from a handful of donors (dated by TCRdb to about 2017). Library method: the immunoSEQ multiplex PCR assay. The table was pulled from immuneACCESS by TCRdb, which kept in-frame rearrangements only. Such tables lose some clones; where checked, under half of the loss comes from unresolved V genes, and the rest has no known cause. For this sample there are about 94,000 clones; around 95% appear just once. The ten largest make up about 0.24% of the sample. To note about this clone: The specificity of this receptor is unknown. No much larger clone exists at a distance of one base, and base qualities are not known.

The sequencing input was T cells isolated from PBMCs. This clonotype originated in a human donor in good health.

The CDR3 loop reads CASTLSNQPQHF. DNA sequence: TGTGCCAGTACTTTAAGCAATCAGCCCCAGCATTTT. Recombination joined TRBV19 with TRBJ1-5, with the D segment identity uncertain. CDR1 LNHDA and CDR2 SQIVND were looked up in the germline V gene (reference sequence). Deletion took 7 bases off V and 1 base off J, with a span of 5 bases between the germline ends. Reading from cysteine to phenylalanine, the CDR3 counts 12 amino acids. The entry retains the CDR3 DNA only, 36 bases that are in frame from base 1.